One and the same sample provided the 14 T cell receptor beta chains below, sequenced in a study of cytomegalovirus exposure and HLA in healthy donors. Researchers ran the PCR with 60 Vbeta and 13 Jbeta primers. TCRdb's copy holds only in-frame clones and misses some; the assay was immunoSEQ multiplex PCR. The data contain roughly 250,000 clones, roughly 70% of them seen just once; the ten biggest clones take up 2% to 2.5%. The sample consisted of PBMCs. The receptors derive from a female donor in good health and CMV-seronegative.

Only a few counts were recorded for this clone. J is TRBJ2-1 and V is TRBV6-6; 8 positions agree with TRBD2. This CDR3 is built from 16 residues. CDR1 and CDR2 from the germline V gene are MNHNY and SVGAGI (reference sequence). Losses at the gene ends were 6 bases for V and 0 bases for J; bases not matched to a gene: 7. CDR3 coding DNA: TGTGCCAGCAGGCTCCCCGGGACTAGCTCCTACAATGAGCAGTTCTTC. It is translated as CASRLPGTSSYNEQFF.

This chain links TRBV5-4 with TRBJ2-7, with TRBD1 matching over 8 bases. V lost 0 bases, J lost 4 bases, and 3 bases stayed unmatched. This CDR3 has 14 residues. The germline V gene has CDR1 SGHNT and CDR2 YYREEE (reference sequence). Here the CDR3 reads CASSLEGTGYEQYF. The DNA of the CDR3 is TGTGCCAGCAGCTTGGAGGGGACAGGATACGAGCAGTACTTC.

V and J are TRBV28 and TRBJ1-5; 7 nucleotides line up with TRBD1. V lost 3 bases to trimming and J lost 7 bases; unmatched junction nucleotides: 12. In germline, CDR1 is MDHEN, CDR2 SYDVKM. The CDR3 is 16 amino acids. The CDR3 protein is CASSLFRQGRGQPQHF. DNA for the CDR3: TGTGCCAGCAGTTTGTTCCGACAGGGCCGGGGCCAGCCCCAGCATTTT.

The chain has TRBV30 and TRBJ2-7; 13 bases are shared with TRBD2. Germline assignment: CDR1 GTSNPN and CDR2 SVGIG (reference sequence). CDR3 length: 14 residues. J gave up 3 bases and V 7 bases, and 6 bases lay outside the gene matches. The DNA of the CDR3 is TGTGCCTCAGCCGGGACTAGCGGGAACTACGAGCAGTACTTC. Amino acids: CASAGTSGNYEQYF.

V gene TRBV18 combines with J gene TRBJ1-2, with D hard to call. The CDR3 is made up of 14 amino acids. Germline assignment: CDR1 KGHSH and CDR2 LQKENI. Between the trimmed V and J ends, which lost 3 bases and 2 bases, there was a span of 10 bases. This CDR3 is CASSPNTPNYGYTF. In DNA, the CDR3 is TGTGCCAGCTCACCGAACACCCCGAACTATGGCTACACCTTC.

This sequence joins TRBV5-1 and TRBJ2-1, with TRBD2 as a possible D gene (6 bases). The CDR3 spans 14 residues. Germline CDR1 is SGHRS and CDR2 is YFSETQ. V was trimmed by 0 bases and J by 10 bases, leaving 14 bases between them. CDR3 sequence (DNA): TGCGCCAGCAGCTTGGGGGACTCCCTCGGGGAGCAGTTCTTC. Protein product: CASSLGDSLGEQFF.

V gene TRBV28 combines with J gene TRBJ2-2, with 16 bases matching TRBD2. CDR1 MDHEN and CDR2 SYDVKM come from the germline V gene. CDR3 length equals 18 residues. The J segment lost 4 bases and the V segment lost 5 bases, leaving 7 bases of the junction unmatched. The DNA for the CDR3 is TGTGCCAGCAGTCCTGGGACTAGCGGGAGGGCCCGCACCGGGGAGCTGTTTTTT. Protein product: CASSPGTSGRARTGELFF.

The sample holds one count of this clone. J is TRBJ1-2 and V is TRBV14; no firm D call. The germline V and J ends were trimmed by 0 bases and 3 bases, with 8 bases remaining between them. There are 14 residues in the CDR3. Germline V gene sequence: CDR1 SGHDN, CDR2 FVKESK. The CDR3 sequence: CASSQDPGYYGYTF. CDR3 coding DNA: TGTGCCAGCAGCCAAGACCCAGGCTACTATGGCTACACCTTC.

This clone was observed a handful of times. The rearrangement joins TRBV18 to TRBJ2-1, with a tentative D call TRBD2 (6 bases). Germline assignment: CDR1 KGHSH and CDR2 LQKENI. V gave up 0 bases and J gave up 0 bases, with 9 bases separating them. This CDR3 comprises 16 residues. The CDR3 loop reads CASSPPAGYSYNEQFF. CDR3 DNA: TGTGCCAGCTCACCACCGGCGGGGTACTCCTACAATGAGCAGTTCTTC. The whole variable domain, filled in from reference TRBV18 and TRBJ2-1, reads NAGVMQNPRHLVRRRGQEARLRCSPMKGHSHVYWYRQLPEEGLKFMVYLQKENIIDESGMPKERFSAEFPKEGPSILRIQQVVRGDSAAYFCASSPPAGYSYNEQFFGPGTRLTVL.

V is TRBV21-1 and J is TRBJ2-6; the table calls TRBD1, which could not be checked here. TRBV21-1 is tagged as a pseudogene. The CDR3 length is 19 residues. The CDR3 DNA reads as TGTGCCAGCAGCAAAGCAGGAGTGGACAGGGGCTCTGGGGCCAACGTCCTGACTTTC. Translation gives CASSKAGVDRGSGANVLTF.

This rearrangement joins TRBV5-1 to TRBJ2-7; perhaps TRBD2 as D (6 bases). Trimming left V 2 bases short and J 0 bases short, with 15 bases between. This CDR3 is 16 amino acids long. The germline V gene has CDR1 SGHRS and CDR2 YFSETQ. For the CDR3, the DNA is TGCGCCAGCAGCTTTGGAGGGGACCTCAACTCCTACGAGCAGTACTTC. It codes for CASSFGGDLNSYEQYF.

This clone was seen a handful of times. The V call is TRBV5-1, the J call TRBJ2-5, with 9 bases identical to TRBD1. The germline CDR1 and CDR2 sequences are SGHRS and YFSETQ. CDR3 length: 15 amino acids. The junction had 8 bases not matched to a gene; V was cut back by 4 bases and J by 4 bases. The CDR3 nucleotides are TGCGCCAGCAGCATCACGACAGGGGGTTTAGAGACCCAGTACTTC. Encoded protein: CASSITTGGLETQYF.

Comments on this clone: Other DNA sequences in the same sample also yield this CDR3. V and J are TRBV19 and TRBJ2-1; 8 bases map to TRBD2. After removal of 5 bases from V and 0 bases from J, the junction contained 3 bases not matched to a gene. The CDR3 contains 15 residues. Germline V lookup: CDR1 LNHDA, CDR2 SQIVND (reference sequence). The CDR3 loop reads CASSFSGSSYNEQFF. The CDR3, as DNA: TGTGCCAGTAGTTTCAGCGGGAGCTCCTACAATGAGCAGTTCTTC.

This clone was recorded a few times. This chain joins TRBV7-3 and TRBJ2-5, with 9 bases fitting TRBD1. The CDR3 spans 18 residues. The junction had 15 bases not matched to a gene; V was cut back by 5 bases and J by 2 bases. Looked up from germline, CDR1 is SGHTA and CDR2 is FQGTGA. The CDR3 bases are TGTGCCAGCAGCCAGACTAAACCGGGACAGGGATGGCAAGAGACCCAGTACTTC. It yields the protein CASSQTKPGQGWQETQYF.